This TCR beta chain was obtained from a study of T-cell reconstitution after alpha-beta-depleted transplantation in children. Overall study findings and caveats: Diversity of TCRbeta at day 60 was high in some patients, arising from surviving recipient T cells and thymic progenitors. The main origin of T-cell counts and diversity one year after transplant was newly produced T cells. Reports say that about two months after transplant, the alpha-beta T cells came out of several hundred graft clones that had expanded.

A TCRbeta library incorporating unique molecular identifiers was prepared. TCRdb processed the PCR reads anew with MiXCR; each CDR3 protein has one entry. The table lists 350,000 to 500,000 distinct CDR3 sequences, approximately 41% of them singletons, with approximately 25% in the top ten. Turning to this clonotype: Its antigen is not known.

This receptor was taken from a girl aged 2-10 years with aplastic anemia, due to receive a stem cell transplant. Specimen: PBMCs, collected before TCRalphabeta/CD19-depleted stem cell transplant.

CDR3 sequence reads: CSARDPRTGEEQYF. DNA of the CDR3: TGCAGTGCTAGGGACCCTCGGACAGGGGAAGAGCAGTACTTC. The chain uses TRBV20-1 and TRBJ2-7; 9 bases map to TRBD1. V gave up 3 bases and J gave up 7 bases; unmatched junction bases: 10. The CDR3 totals 14 residues. The germline CDR1 and CDR2 sequences are DFQATT and SNEGSKA (reference sequence).